This T cell receptor beta chain was obtained from a study of response to subunit inactivated influenza vaccine. Each CDR3 protein is one row after TCRdb ran MiXCR on the RT-PCR reads. The sample consists of 700,000 to 800,000 distinct CDR3 sequences, approximately 18% of them appearing once. In the case of this clonotype: Its target is unknown.

Points from the study as a whole: There was a suggestion from the authors that each seasonal influenza vaccination recruits few new T cells.

There are 18 residues in the CDR3. The germline gives CDR1 MNHNS, CDR2 SASEGT. Trimming left V 2 bases short and J 2 bases short, with 22 bases between. This clonotype was sampled from a man in his fifties or sixties who received an inactivated influenza vaccine. The V call is TRBV6-1, the J call TRBJ2-7; D might be TRBD1 (5 bases). The source was PBMCs from blood, collected 4 to 6 days after vaccination. The CDR3 DNA reads as TGTGCCAGCAGTGAAAGGGGTTGGGTTCGGACAAGAACCTACGAGCAGTACTTC. Translation gives CASSERGWVRTRTYEQYF.